The T cell receptor beta chain described here comes from a study of cytomegalovirus exposure and HLA in healthy donors. With respect to this clone: Its antigen is currently unknown.

Study-wide findings and caveats: Analysis performed later showed TCR beta chains linked to HLA being more clonally expanded than equally common others. Three chains linked to CMV were shown in vitro to be specific for CMV antigens.

The CDR3 is made up of 15 amino acids. The germline gives CDR1 MNHNS, CDR2 SASEGT. Germline trimming cut 1 base from V and 5 bases from J; bases unmatched to any gene: 7. All donors participated as healthy donors of bone marrow. Primers for the PCR totalled 60 Vbeta and 13 Jbeta. Method: immunoSEQ multiplex PCR; TCRdb's copy keeps in-frame clones and lacks some. The sample contains around 170,000 clones, 60% to 85% of which appear only once. J is TRBJ1-2 and V is TRBV6-1, with 7 bases matching TRBD1. Sample: PBMCs. The sequence derives from a man aged 40-50 years in good health and CMV-seronegative. CDR3 bases: TGTGCCAGCAGTGAAGGGGGAACAGGGGTATATGGCTACACCTTC. Its translation is CASSEGGTGVYGYTF.